Below are 9 T cell receptor beta chains sequenced from a single sample in a study of blood T cell repertoires in COVID-19. TCRdb keeps only in-frame clones here, not all; method: immunoSEQ multiplex PCR. The repertoire includes 70,000 or so clones, approximately 79% of them detected once, and approximately 16% sits in the top ten. Sequences were obtained from peripheral blood. The receptors stem from a man in his 60s with acute or convalescent COVID-19.

The V and J genes are TRBV4-1 and TRBJ2-7; tentatively, D is TRBD2 (7 bases). The V gene's germline CDR1 is MGHRA and CDR2 YSYEKL. The germline V and J ends were trimmed by 4 bases and 3 bases, with 10 bases remaining between them. CDR3 length: 13 amino acids. CDR3 protein: CASSLGGVYEQYF. The CDR3 DNA is TGCGCCAGCAGCCTAGGGGGGGTCTACGAGCAGTACTTC.

The genes are TRBV19 and TRBJ2-1; TRBD2 aligns across 8 bases. J was trimmed by 5 bases and V by 5 bases; bases with no gene match: 11. The CDR3 covers 16 residues. The germline V gene encodes CDR1 LNHDA and CDR2 SQIVND (reference sequence). DNA for the CDR3: TGTGCCAGTAGTCCCAAATATCGGACTAGCAACAATGAGCAGTTCTTC. Its protein is CASSPKYRTSNNEQFF.

The chain has TRBV20-1 and TRBJ2-5; TRBD2 agrees at 7 bases. The CDR3 has 15 amino acids. With 3 bases clipped from V and 1 base from J, the junction kept 8 bases outside the gene matches. The V gene's germline CDR1 is DFQATT and CDR2 SNEGSKA (reference sequence). The chain's CDR3 is CSASGERGFQETQYF. CDR3 DNA sequence: TGCAGTGCTAGTGGGGAGCGGGGCTTCCAAGAGACCCAGTACTTC.

A remark on this clone: The junction does not match germline at one end; this may be a read error. The V and J genes are TRBV7-7 and TRBJ2-7, with D perhaps TRBD1 (7 bases). The J call could be wrong; TRBJ2-1 is a better fit for the DNA end. The CDR3 spans 15 residues. Per germline, CDR1 SSHAT and CDR2 FNYEAQ (reference sequence). CDR3 in DNA: TGTGCTAGCAGCTTGGCGGGACAGCGTTCCTACGAGCAGTTCTTC. This translates into CASSLAGQRSYEQFF.

The chain is built from TRBV4-2 and TRBJ2-2; TRBD1 is a possible D gene (5 bases). CDR3 size: 16 residues. The V end was cut by 2 bases, the J end by 6 bases, with 16 bases between. Germline V CDR1 and CDR2: LGHNA, YNFKEQ. Here the CDR3 DNA reads TGTGCCAGCAGCCAACCTCCCGGTAAAGGGGCCGGGGAGCTGTTTTTT. Amino acids: CASSQPPGKGAGELFF.

This chain joins TRBV24-1 and TRBJ2-1, with TRBD1 matching 10 bases. The junction had 3 bases not matched to a gene; V was cut back by 0 bases and J by 2 bases. CDR1 and CDR2 (germline): KGHDR, SFDVKD. The CDR3 contains 17 residues. The CDR3 bases are TGTGCCACCAGTGATTTGCGGGGGACAGGGGCCTACAATGAGCAGTTCTTC. This codes for CATSDLRGTGAYNEQFF.

The rearrangement joins TRBV5-1 to TRBJ2-5, with 12 bases aligning to TRBD2. Unmatched junction bases numbered 5, after V lost 0 bases and J lost 2 bases. This CDR3 is 17 amino acids long. CDR1 SGHRS and CDR2 YFSETQ come from the germline V gene. The CDR3 nucleotides read TGCGCCAGCAGCTTGGCGCCTAGCGGGGGGGCTCAAGAGACCCAGTACTTC. It codes for CASSLAPSGGAQETQYF.

The chain recombines TRBV5-4 with TRBJ2-2; 8 nucleotides line up with TRBD1. V lost 4 bases to trimming and J lost 3 bases; unmatched junction nucleotides: 2. The CDR3 sequence is 14 residues long. Germline V gene sequence: CDR1 SGHNT, CDR2 YYREEE (reference sequence). The CDR3 nucleotides read TGTGCCAGCAGCCGGGGACAGGACACCGGGGAGCTGTTTTTT. As protein: CASSRGQDTGELFF.

This chain connects TRBV7-9 to TRBJ2-3; tentatively, D is TRBD2 (5 bases). CDR1 SEHNR and CDR2 FQNEAQ come from the germline V gene (reference sequence). The V end lost 5 bases, the J end lost 5 bases, and 11 bases lay between the germline ends. The CDR3 consists of 13 residues. This chain's CDR3 is CASSHGIRDTQYF. In DNA form, the CDR3 reads TGTGCCAGCAGCCACGGGATTAGAGATACGCAGTATTTT.